This T cell receptor (beta chain) was recovered during a study of blood T cell repertoires in COVID-19 (dated by TCRdb to 2018 to 2020). Concerning the study at large: Samples from collaborators originated in the United States, Italy and Spain and spanned both the acute and convalescent phases of COVID-19. The samples were drawn from the first 160 participants of the ongoing ImmuneRACE study and from about 1,200 subjects provided by 6 global collaborators. The prospective study material was composed of cDNA or gDNA derived from T cells, B-cell-depleted T cells, or PBMCs. A de-identified subject ID, COVID-19 status, age in years and sex were almost always included in the sample metadata. The dataset comprised deeply sampled blood TCRbeta repertoires from subjects exposed to, actively infected with, or recovered from COVID-19. The repertoires were released in a freely available public database meant as a resource for research on the immune response to SARS-CoV-2. Where available, HLA class I and class II types were taken from metadata supplied by the sample provider and were not determined by assay-based typing. General findings and caveats noted by the study authors: The quantity of clinical and demographic metadata differed by source and by participant and was supplied without curation.

With regard to this clone: What this receptor recognizes is not known. Qualities for individual bases were not recorded, and no much larger clone is one base off.

Each collaborating institution followed its own protocols to collect whole blood in K2EDTA tubes. For TCRbeta analysis, collaborators shipped samples in one of three forms: frozen whole blood, isolated PBMCs, or DNA extracted from either of those sample types. The germline V and J ends show losses of 2 bases and 8 bases respectively, and no gene match explains 9 bases of the junction. CDR1 and CDR2, per the germline V gene, are SGDLS and YYNGEE. The CDR3 starts with the cysteine, ends with the phenylalanine, and has 15 residues. Of all the DNA, just the CDR3 is kept, 45 bases in frame from base 1. TCRbeta CDR3 regions were amplified from genomic DNA using the immunoSEQ Assay, a bias-controlled multiplex PCR. Per the original workflow: Within the assay, amplification of reference gene primers was used to estimate how many nucleated cells each sample contained. To quantify the absolute abundance of each unique TCRbeta CDR3 rearrangement, sequence reads were collapsed and filtered. For each sample, productive Simpson clonality was calculated as the square root of Simpson's diversity index over productive rearrangements. The table was pulled from immuneACCESS by TCRdb, which kept in-frame rearrangements only. Such tables lose some clones; where checked, under half of the loss comes from unresolved V genes, and the rest has no known cause. V and J calls and clone size are given by that table; D and trimming were obtained from the DNA. This sample lists more than 6,500 clones; around 91% were detected once. More than 4% of the sample comes from the top ten.

The TCR comes from a man at least 80 years old with active COVID-19. The chain is made from TRBV9 and TRBJ2-3, with TRBD2 matching 9 junction bases. Sequencing was performed on peripheral blood. The DNA sequence is given as TGTGCCAGCAGCGTCTACGCGGGAGGGTGGGGTACGCAGTATTTT. This codes for CASSVYAGGWGTQYF.